The 20 T cell receptor beta chains listed next were all sequenced from one sample in a study of blood T cell repertoires in COVID-19. Measured with immunoSEQ multiplex PCR; TCRdb has only the in-frame clones, and not every one. The table includes some 160,000 clones, 65% to 80% detected once. The sequencing input was PBMCs or T cells enriched from blood (not recorded which). Source of these receptors: a woman in her seventies in a cohort exposed to, infected with or recovered from COVID-19 (not recorded which).

The V and J genes are TRBV28 and TRBJ2-1; TRBD2 agrees at 10 bases. The CDR3 is 16 residues long. V shed 5 bases and J 3 bases; nucleotides not matched to a gene: 7. Germline CDR1 and CDR2: MDHEN and SYDVKM. DNA of the CDR3: TGTGCCAGCAGTACCCCCGTAGCGGGAGGCTACAATGAGCAGTTCTTC. Its protein product is CASSTPVAGGYNEQFF.

Here the CDR3 reads CASRSIRTTTYEQYF. As DNA, the CDR3 is TGTGCCAGCAGATCGATCCGGACAACCACCTACGAGCAGTACTTC. The chain employs TRBV28 and TRBJ2-7, with a possible D match to TRBD1 (5 bases). Germline CDR1 and CDR2: MDHEN and SYDVKM. CDR3 length: 15 residues. The germline V and J ends were trimmed by 6 bases and 2 bases, with 17 bases remaining between them.

CDR3 residues: CSVGPQGYEQFF. For the CDR3, the DNA is TGCAGCGTTGGCCCCCAGGGGTATGAGCAGTTCTTC. This chain links TRBV29-1 with TRBJ2-1; D might be TRBD1 (6 bases). CDR1 and CDR2 from the germline V gene are SQVTM and ANQGSEA. Trimming shortened V by 4 bases and J by 8 bases, and 12 bases separated the two germline ends. The CDR3 has 12 amino acids.

The chain is built from TRBV7-2 and TRBJ2-4, with TRBD2 identical over 13 bases. The V and J ends lost 5 bases and 5 bases, in that order; junction bases with no gene match: 6. CDR1 is SGHTA, CDR2 FQGNSA, per germline. There are 16 residues in the CDR3. Here the CDR3 reads CASSRTSGSGQNIQYF. CDR3 DNA: TGTGCCAGCAGCAGGACTAGCGGGAGTGGACAAAACATTCAGTACTTC.

The chain has TRBV5-1 and TRBJ2-5; 8 bases fit TRBD2. This CDR3 has 15 amino acids. Germline loops: CDR1 SGHRS, CDR2 YFSETQ. Trimming removed 0 bases from V and 1 base from J; junction bases left unmatched: 2. CDR3 in DNA: TGCGCCAGCAGCTTGGCGGGGGGGTCCCAAGAGACCCAGTACTTC. Residues: CASSLAGGSQETQYF.

The CDR3 sequence is CASSFMGKEANQPQHF. As DNA, the CDR3 is TGTGCCAGCAGTTTTATGGGTAAGGAAGCGAATCAGCCCCAGCATTTT. The chain employs TRBV28 and TRBJ1-5; D is ambiguous. CDR1 MDHEN and CDR2 SYDVKM come from the germline V gene. This CDR3 is 16 amino acids long. V lost 3 bases and J 4 bases, leaving 16 bases between the germline ends.

The genes are TRBV7-2 and TRBJ1-1; 8 bases match TRBD1. V gave up 1 base and J gave up 8 bases; unmatched junction bases: 6. Germline CDR1 SGHTA, CDR2 FQGNSA. This CDR3 is 14 amino acids long. CDR3 sequence reads: CASSLDRGSGEAFF. In DNA form, the CDR3 reads TGTGCCAGCAGCTTAGACAGGGGGAGTGGAGAAGCTTTCTTT.

This rearrangement joins TRBV4-2 to TRBJ1-4; D is perhaps TRBD1 (6 bases). The ends were cut back, 0 bases at V and 4 bases at J, with 21 bases in the middle. The CDR3 covers 19 residues. Germline CDR1 LGHNA, CDR2 YNFKEQ. For the CDR3, the DNA is TGTGCCAGCAGCCAAGATGGGACCAGGGGATGGACGATTAATGAAAAACTGTTTTTT. Its protein is CASSQDGTRGWTINEKLFF.

The chain uses TRBV6-2 or TRBV6-3 and TRBJ2-2; 9 bases fit TRBD2. V lost 6 bases to trimming and J lost 5 bases; unmatched junction nucleotides: 13. This CDR3 spans 17 amino acids. From germline, CDR1 is MNHEY and CDR2 SVGEGT. The CDR3 DNA sequence: TGTGCCAGCAGCCGTCCCGGGACTAGCCGGGGGACCGGGGAGCTGTTTTTT. Translated: CASSRPGTSRGTGELFF.

V usage is TRBV27 and J usage is TRBJ2-3; tentatively, D is TRBD1 (6 bases). The V end was cut by 3 bases, the J end by 5 bases, with 9 bases between. Germline CDR1 reads MNHEY; CDR2 reads SMNVEV (reference sequence). The CDR3 spans 13 residues. The CDR3 nucleotides are TGTGCCAGCAGTTTCAGGGGTCAAGATACGCAGTATTTT. This gives the protein CASSFRGQDTQYF.

The V gene is TRBV6-2 or TRBV6-3, the J gene TRBJ2-2; TRBD2 is a possible D gene (5 bases). Germline loops: CDR1 MNHEY, CDR2 SVGEGT. The CDR3 consists of 14 residues. The V end was cut by 8 bases, the J end by 0 bases, with 10 bases between. CDR3 residues: CASCPGANTGELFF. DNA of the CDR3: TGTGCCAGCTGCCCCGGGGCGAACACCGGGGAGCTGTTTTTT.

This chain links TRBV7-2 with TRBJ2-2, with D hard to call. The CDR3 runs to 13 residues. Germline V gene lookup returns CDR1 SGHTA and CDR2 FQGNSA. Trimming stripped 2 bases from V and 4 bases from J, with 5 bases between. In DNA form, the CDR3 reads TGTGCCAGCAGCTTAACCAGCACCGGGGAGCTGTTTTTT. Translation: CASSLTSTGELFF.

The chain couples TRBV5-5 to TRBJ2-4; tentatively, D is TRBD1 (5 bases). This CDR3 is built from 15 residues. V was clipped by 4 bases and J by 4 bases, with 15 bases between them. Germline values: CDR1 SGHKS, CDR2 YYEKEE (reference sequence). The CDR3 sequence is CASSPQGFRKNIQYF. The CDR3, as DNA: TGTGCCAGCAGCCCGCAGGGTTTTCGAAAAAACATTCAGTACTTC.

The CDR3 nucleotides read TGTGCCAGCAGCTTAGCGGGCAGGAACTATGGCTACACCTTC. Translation gives CASSLAGRNYGYTF. This chain connects TRBV7-2 to TRBJ1-2; D not resolved. Between the trimmed V and J ends, which lost 0 bases and 2 bases, there was a span of 7 bases. The CDR3 consists of 14 residues. Germline CDR1 SGHTA, CDR2 FQGNSA.

The gene calls are TRBV30 and TRBJ1-4; D is perhaps TRBD1 (5 bases). This CDR3 spans 14 amino acids. Germline V gives CDR1 GTSNPN, CDR2 SVGIG (reference sequence). The V end was cut by 3 bases, the J end by 8 bases, with 16 bases between. The CDR3 is CAWRAGTGGEKLFF. For the CDR3, the DNA is TGTGCCTGGAGAGCCGGGACGGGGGGGGAAAAACTGTTTTTT.

The gene calls are TRBV5-1 and TRBJ2-1; TRBD2 matches at 7 bases. The CDR3 covers 16 residues. Looked up from germline, CDR1 is SGHRS and CDR2 is YFSETQ. With V trimmed by 4 bases and J by 4 bases, 11 bases remained unmatched. The CDR3 reads CASSPPAGGSYNEQFF. The DNA of the CDR3 is TGCGCCAGCAGCCCCCCGGCTGGCGGGAGTTACAATGAGCAGTTCTTC.

The chain is built from TRBV18 and TRBJ1-2; D might be TRBD1 (6 bases). The CDR3 is 15 residues long. In germline, CDR1 is KGHSH, CDR2 LQKENI. Trimming took 3 bases from V and 4 from J, leaving 15 bases between them. The CDR3 sequence is CASSPTGLESYGYTF. CDR3 DNA sequence: TGTGCCAGCTCACCCACAGGGTTGGAGAGCTATGGCTACACCTTC. Using reference TRBV18 and TRBJ1-2 for the parts outside the CDR3, the full variable domain is NAGVMQNPRHLVRRRGQEARLRCSPMKGHSHVYWYRQLPEEGLKFMVYLQKENIIDESGMPKERFSAEFPKEGPSILRIQQVVRGDSAAYFCASSPTGLESYGYTFGSGTRLTVV.

This clone was counted only a few times. V gene TRBV18 combines with J gene TRBJ1-2; the D gene is possibly TRBD1 (5 bases). Trimming left V 3 bases short and J 2 bases short, with 10 bases between. Germline V CDR1 and CDR2: KGHSH, LQKENI. This CDR3 has 14 residues. The CDR3 is CASSPQGTNYGYTF. The CDR3 DNA is TGTGCCAGCTCACCGCAGGGAACGAACTATGGCTACACCTTC.

J is TRBJ1-4 and V is TRBV15; D is perhaps TRBD1 (5 bases). Trimming pared 0 bases from V and 6 bases from J, leaving 23 bases between. The CDR3 contains 19 residues. Germline CDR1 and CDR2: LNHNV and YYDKDF (reference sequence). The CDR3 reads CATSRDLTPTGDLHEKLFF. In DNA, the CDR3 is TGTGCCACCAGCAGAGATTTGACCCCCACAGGCGATCTGCATGAAAAACTGTTTTTT.

V gene TRBV24-1 combines with J gene TRBJ2-3, with TRBD2 matching over 11 bases. The CDR3 covers 15 residues. The V and J ends lost 7 bases and 0 bases, in that order; junction bases with no gene match: 2. The V gene's germline CDR1 is KGHDR and CDR2 SFDVKD. DNA of the CDR3: TGTGCCACCAGCGGGACTAGCGGAAGCACAGATACGCAGTATTTT. It yields the protein CATSGTSGSTDTQYF.